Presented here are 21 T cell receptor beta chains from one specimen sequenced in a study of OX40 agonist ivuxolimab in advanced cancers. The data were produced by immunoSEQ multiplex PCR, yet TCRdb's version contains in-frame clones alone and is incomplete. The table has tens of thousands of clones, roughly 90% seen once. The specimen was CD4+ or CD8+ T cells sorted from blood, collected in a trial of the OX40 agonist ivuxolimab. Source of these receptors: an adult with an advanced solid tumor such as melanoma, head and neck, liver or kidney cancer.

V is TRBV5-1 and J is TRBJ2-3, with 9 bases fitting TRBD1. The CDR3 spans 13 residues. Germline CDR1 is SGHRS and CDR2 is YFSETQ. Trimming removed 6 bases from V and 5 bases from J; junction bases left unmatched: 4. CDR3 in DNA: TGCGCCAGCACGGGACAGGGCAGAGATACGCAGTATTTT. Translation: CASTGQGRDTQYF. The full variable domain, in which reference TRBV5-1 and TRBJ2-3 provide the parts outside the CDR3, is KAGVTQTPRYLIKTRGQQVTLSCSPISGHRSVSWYQQTPGQGLQFLFEYFSETQRNKGNFPGRFSGRQFSNSRSEMNVSTLELGDSALYLCASTGQGRDTQYFGPGTRLTVL.

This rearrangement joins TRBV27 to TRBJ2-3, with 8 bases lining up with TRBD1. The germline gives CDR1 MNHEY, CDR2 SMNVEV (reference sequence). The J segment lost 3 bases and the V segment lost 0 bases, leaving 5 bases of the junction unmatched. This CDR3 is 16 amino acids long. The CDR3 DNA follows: TGTGCCAGCAGTTTATCGGGACAGGTTGGGACAGATACGCAGTATTTT. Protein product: CASSLSGQVGTDTQYF.

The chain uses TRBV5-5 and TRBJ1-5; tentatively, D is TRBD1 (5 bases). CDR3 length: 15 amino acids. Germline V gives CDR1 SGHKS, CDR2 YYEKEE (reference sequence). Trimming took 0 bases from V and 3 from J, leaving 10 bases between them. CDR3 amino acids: CASSLVGDINQPQHF. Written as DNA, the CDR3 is TGTGCCAGCAGCTTGGTAGGGGATATCAATCAGCCCCAGCATTTT.

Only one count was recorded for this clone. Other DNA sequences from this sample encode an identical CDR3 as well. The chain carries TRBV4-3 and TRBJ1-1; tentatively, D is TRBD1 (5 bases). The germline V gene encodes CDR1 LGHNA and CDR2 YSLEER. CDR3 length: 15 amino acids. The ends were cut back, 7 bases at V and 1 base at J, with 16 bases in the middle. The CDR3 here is CASNRGVYSNTEAFF. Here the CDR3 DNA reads TGCGCCAGCAATCGAGGGGTTTACTCGAACACTGAAGCTTTCTTT.

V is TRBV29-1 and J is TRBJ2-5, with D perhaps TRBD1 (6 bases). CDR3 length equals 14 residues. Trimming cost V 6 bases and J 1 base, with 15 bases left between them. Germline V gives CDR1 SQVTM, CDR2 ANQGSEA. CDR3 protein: CSVPGVGRQETQYF. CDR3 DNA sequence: TGCAGCGTGCCAGGGGTGGGCCGCCAAGAGACCCAGTACTTC. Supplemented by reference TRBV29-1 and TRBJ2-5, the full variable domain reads SAVISQKPSRDICQRGTSLTIQCQVDSQVTMMFWYRQQPGQSLTLIATANQGSEATYESGFVIDKFPISRPNLTFSTLTVSNMSPEDSSIYLCSVPGVGRQETQYFGPGTRLLVL.

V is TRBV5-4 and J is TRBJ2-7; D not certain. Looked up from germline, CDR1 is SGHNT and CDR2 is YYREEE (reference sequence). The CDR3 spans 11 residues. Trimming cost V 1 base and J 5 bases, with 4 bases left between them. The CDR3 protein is CASSLRDEQYF. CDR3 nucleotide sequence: TGTGCCAGCAGCTTGCGAGACGAGCAGTACTTC.

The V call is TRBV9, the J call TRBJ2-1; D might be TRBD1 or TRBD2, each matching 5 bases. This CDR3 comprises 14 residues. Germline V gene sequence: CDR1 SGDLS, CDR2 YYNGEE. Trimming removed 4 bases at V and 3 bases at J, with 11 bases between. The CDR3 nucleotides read TGTGCCAGCAGCCCATGGGACGTCTACAATGAGCAGTTCTTC. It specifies CASSPWDVYNEQFF.

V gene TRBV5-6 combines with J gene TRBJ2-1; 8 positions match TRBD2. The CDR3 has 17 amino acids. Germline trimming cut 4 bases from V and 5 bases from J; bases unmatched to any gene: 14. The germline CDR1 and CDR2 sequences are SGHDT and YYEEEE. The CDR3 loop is CASSPPLGLVEDNEQFF. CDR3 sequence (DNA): TGTGCCAGCAGCCCTCCATTGGGACTAGTCGAAGACAATGAGCAGTTCTTC.

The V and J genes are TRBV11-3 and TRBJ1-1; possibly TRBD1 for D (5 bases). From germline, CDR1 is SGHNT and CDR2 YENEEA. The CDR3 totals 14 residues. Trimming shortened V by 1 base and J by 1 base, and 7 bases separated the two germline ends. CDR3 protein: CASSLGQGNTEAFF. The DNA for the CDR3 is TGTGCCAGCAGCTTAGGGCAGGGGAACACTGAAGCTTTCTTT.

CDR3 in DNA: TGCGCCAGCAGCTTGGCAGGGGCCAGCAATCAGCCCCAGCATTTT. Encoded protein: CASSLAGASNQPQHF. V usage is TRBV5-1 and J usage is TRBJ1-5; TRBD1 is a possible D gene (6 bases). Trimming removed 0 bases from V and 1 base from J, with 8 bases in between. The CDR3 loop spans 15 amino acids. Germline CDR1 and CDR2: SGHRS and YFSETQ. Complete variable domain (other parts from reference TRBV5-1 and TRBJ1-5): KAGVTQTPRYLIKTRGQQVTLSCSPISGHRSVSWYQQTPGQGLQFLFEYFSETQRNKGNFPGRFSGRQFSNSRSEMNVSTLELGDSALYLCASSLAGASNQPQHFGDGTRLSIL.

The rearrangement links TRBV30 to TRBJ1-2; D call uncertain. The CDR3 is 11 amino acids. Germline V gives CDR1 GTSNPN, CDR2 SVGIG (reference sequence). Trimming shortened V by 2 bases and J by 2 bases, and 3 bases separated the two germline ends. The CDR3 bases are TGTGCCTGGAGTCAAAACTATGGCTACACCTTC. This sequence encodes CAWSQNYGYTF. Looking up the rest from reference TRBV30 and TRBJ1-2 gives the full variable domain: SQTIHQWPATLVQPVGSPLSLECTVEGTSNPNLYWYRQAAGRGLQLLFYSVGIGQISSEVPQNLSASRPQDRQFILSSKKLLLSDSGFYLCAWSQNYGYTFGSGTRLTVV.

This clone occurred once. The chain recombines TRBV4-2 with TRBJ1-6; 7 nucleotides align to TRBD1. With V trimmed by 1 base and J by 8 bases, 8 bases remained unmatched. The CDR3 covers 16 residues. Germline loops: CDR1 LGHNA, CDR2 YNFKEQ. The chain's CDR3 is CASSQGRVRGYSPLHF. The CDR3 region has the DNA TGTGCCAGCAGCCAAGGAAGGGTCAGGGGGTATTCACCCCTCCACTTT.

For the CDR3, the DNA is TGTGCCAGTAGTATAGGGCTAGCGGGAGTAGGCGCCAATGAGCAGTTCTTC. It yields the protein CASSIGLAGVGANEQFF. The chain recombines TRBV19 with TRBJ2-1; 10 nucleotides line up with TRBD2. From germline, CDR1 is LNHDA and CDR2 SQIVND (reference sequence). The CDR3 has 17 residues. After removal of 1 base from V and 6 bases from J, the junction contained 9 bases not matched to a gene.

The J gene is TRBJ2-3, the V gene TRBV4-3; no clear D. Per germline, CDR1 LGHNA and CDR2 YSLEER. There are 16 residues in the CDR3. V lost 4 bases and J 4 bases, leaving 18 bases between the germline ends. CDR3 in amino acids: CASSLQYWTPADTQYF. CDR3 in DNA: TGCGCCAGCAGCCTCCAGTACTGGACGCCGGCAGATACGCAGTATTTT.

The CDR3 DNA is TGCAGCGCCAGTTTGGTCACCGGGGAGCTGTTTTTT. Its translation: CSASLVTGELFF. The V and J genes are TRBV29-1 and TRBJ2-2; no reliable D call. The length of the CDR3 is 12 residues. Per the germline V gene, CDR1 is SQVTM and CDR2 is ANQGSEA. Between the trimmed V and J ends, which lost 7 bases and 4 bases, there was a span of 10 bases.

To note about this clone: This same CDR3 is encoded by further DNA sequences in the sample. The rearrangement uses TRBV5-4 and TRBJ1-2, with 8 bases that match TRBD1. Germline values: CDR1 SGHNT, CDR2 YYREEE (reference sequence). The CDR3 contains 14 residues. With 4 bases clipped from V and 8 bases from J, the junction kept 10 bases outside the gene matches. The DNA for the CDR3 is TGTGCCAGCAGCCTAGGACAGGGTGCCTACGGCTACACCTTC. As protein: CASSLGQGAYGYTF.

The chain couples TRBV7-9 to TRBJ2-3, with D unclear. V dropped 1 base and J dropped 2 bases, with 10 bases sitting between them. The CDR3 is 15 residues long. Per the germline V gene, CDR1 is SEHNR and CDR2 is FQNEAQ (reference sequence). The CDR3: CASSLGTNPTDTQYF. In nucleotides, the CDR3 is TGTGCCAGCAGCTTAGGGACGAACCCCACAGATACGCAGTATTTT.

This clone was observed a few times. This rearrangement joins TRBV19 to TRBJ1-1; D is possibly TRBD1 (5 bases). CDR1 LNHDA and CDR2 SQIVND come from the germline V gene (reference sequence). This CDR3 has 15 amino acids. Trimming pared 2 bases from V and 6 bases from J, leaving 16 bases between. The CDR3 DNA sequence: TGTGCCAGTAGTATATGGGGCCGTGTGAGGCCTGAAGCTTTCTTT. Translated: CASSIWGRVRPEAFF. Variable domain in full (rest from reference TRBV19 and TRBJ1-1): DGGITQSPKYLFRKEGQNVTLSCEQNLNHDAMYWYRQDPGQGLRLIYYSQIVNDFQKGDIAEGYSVSREKKESFPLTVTSAQKNPTAFYLCASSIWGRVRPEAFFGQGTRLTVV.

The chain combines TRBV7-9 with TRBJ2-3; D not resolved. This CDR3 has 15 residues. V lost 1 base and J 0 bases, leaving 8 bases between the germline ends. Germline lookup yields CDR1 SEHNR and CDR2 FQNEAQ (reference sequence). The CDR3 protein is CASSLGQFSTDTQYF. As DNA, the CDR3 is TGTGCCAGCAGCTTAGGGCAGTTTAGCACAGATACGCAGTATTTT.

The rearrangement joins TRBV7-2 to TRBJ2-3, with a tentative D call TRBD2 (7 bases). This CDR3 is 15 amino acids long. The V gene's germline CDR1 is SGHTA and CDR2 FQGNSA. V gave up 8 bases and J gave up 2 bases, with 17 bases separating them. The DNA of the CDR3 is TGTGCCAGCGGGGGGCTAGCGGTAAACACAGATACGCAGTATTTT. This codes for CASGGLAVNTDTQYF.

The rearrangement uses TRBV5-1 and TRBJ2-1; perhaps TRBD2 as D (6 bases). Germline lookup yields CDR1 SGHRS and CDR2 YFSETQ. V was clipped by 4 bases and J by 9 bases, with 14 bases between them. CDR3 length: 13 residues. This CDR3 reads CASSPGRGGEQFF. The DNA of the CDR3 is TGCGCCAGCAGCCCCGGGCGGGGTGGTGAGCAGTTCTTC.